This T cell receptor (beta chain) was captured in a study of preoperative IRX-2 immunotherapy in early breast cancer. Sample treatment: preoperative locoregional IRX-2 cytokine immunotherapy. Preoperative locoregional IRX-2 cytokine immunotherapy was tested in the phase Ib source study. Trimming left V 5 bases short and J 4 bases short, with 11 bases between. This CDR3 contains 12 residues. Looked up from germline, CDR1 is SQVTM and CDR2 is ANQGSEA. The assay was immunoSEQ multiplex PCR, and TCRdb's table has in-frame clones only and misses some. Of over 20,000 clones listed, around four fifths are singletons.

The chain recombines TRBV29-1 with TRBJ1-1; D gene unclear. The source was lymph node tissue, collected after IRX-2 immunotherapy. The clonotype originates from a human donor with breast cancer. Here the CDR3 DNA reads TGCAGCGTTTCATGGTGGGGCACTGAAGCTTTCTTT. Translating gives CSVSWWGTEAFF.